These T cell receptor beta chains were read from a single sample in a study of blood T cell repertoires in COVID-19. Using immunoSEQ multiplex PCR, the repertoire was profiled, and TCRdb retains in-frame clones only, with some absent. This sample yields about 42,000 clones, of which roughly 90% are seen a single time; roughly 0.37% belongs to the top ten. The source material was peripheral blood. The receptors stem from a human donor in a cohort sampled during active COVID-19. CDR3s include the opening cysteine and the closing phenylalanine or tryptophan. D genes are given only for firm matches. Clone size is not always given. Where it is, it says once, few, many or a class for expanded clones.

NA | TRBJ2-7 | TRBV20-1 | TRBD1 | TGCAGTGCTAGTACATCCGGGACAGGGGGTCACGAGCAGTACTTC | CSASTSGTGGHEQYF
NA | TRBJ1-2 | TRBV5-1 | TRBD1 | TGCGCCAGCAGCCTCCGGACAGGGGAAAACTATGGCTACACCTTC | CASSLRTGENYGYTF
NA | TRBJ1-5 | TRBV7-8 | NA | TGTGCCAGCAGCTTAGGGGACGGGAGTGCGGGCCAGCCCCAGCATTTT | CASSLGDGSAGQPQHF
NA | TRBJ1-1 | TRBV6-5 | TRBD1 | TGTGCCAGCAAACGACAGGGGTTGATTGGGACTGAAGCTTTCTTT | CASKRQGLIGTEAFF
NA | TRBJ1-2 | TRBV6-5 | NA | TGTGCCAGCATCAGGGGAGAATCAGCTAACTATGGCTACACCTTC | CASIRGESANYGYTF
NA | TRBJ2-1 | TRBV4-2 | TRBD2 | TGTGCCAGCAGCCTCTTCGAGCGCGGGGGGGCCATCAATGAGCAGTTCTTC | CASSLFERGGAINEQFF
NA | TRBJ1-1 | TRBV10-3 | NA | TGTGCCATCAGTGAGTCAGGGGGGGTGACTGAAGCTTTCTTT | CAISESGGVTEAFF
once | TRBJ1-5 | TRBV19 | TRBD1 | TGTGCCAGTAGTACGGGACAGGGGAGCAATCAGCCCCAGCATTTT | CASSTGQGSNQPQHF
NA | TRBJ1-6 | TRBV9 | NA | TGTGCCAGCAGCGTTTCCCCGGTGGATTCACCCCTCCACTTT | CASSVSPVDSPLHF
NA | TRBJ1-2 | TRBV6-1 | NA | TGTGCCAGCAGTGAAGTATTCCAGGGCTCTGGCTACACCTTC | CASSEVFQGSGYTF
NA | TRBJ1-2 | TRBV29-1 | TRBD1 | TGCAGCGTTCAAACAGGGGGCAGTAACTATGGCTACACCTTC | CSVQTGGSNYGYTF
once | TRBJ2-7 | TRBV19 | TRBD1 | TGTGCCAGTACTCGGACAGGACGGGGTGGATCGGGGTACGAGCAGTACTTC | CASTRTGRGGSGYEQYF
NA | TRBJ2-7 | TRBV15 | TRBD2 | TGTGCCACCAGCAGAGTGAGAGGCGGGGGCTACGAGCAGTACTTC | CATSRVRGGGYEQYF
NA | TRBJ2-3 | TRBV7-9 | NA | TGTGCCAGCAGCCTCATGGACAGTCCGTATTTT | CASSLMDSPYF
NA | TRBJ2-7 | TRBV5-8 | TRBD2 | TGTGCCAGCAACCCCGGGGGGGATTCGTCCGAGCAGTACTTC | CASNPGGDSSEQYF
NA | TRBJ1-2 | TRBV9 | NA | TGTGCCAGCAGCATCACAGTGACCAATGGCTACACCTTC | CASSITVTNGYTF
NA | TRBJ2-3 | TRBV12-3/TRBV12-4 | NA | TGTGCCAGCAGTTTCCACTATACGCAGTATTTT | CASSFHYTQYF
NA | TRBJ2-7 | TRBV5-1 | TRBD2 | TGCGCCAGCAGCTCGGGACTAGCCTACGAGCAGTACTTC | CASSSGLAYEQYF
NA | TRBJ1-5 | TRBV19 | TRBD1 | TGTGCCAGTAGTATAGTTGCGGGGACAGGGGATCAGCCCCAGCATTTT | CASSIVAGTGDQPQHF
NA | TRBJ1-1 | TRBV7-9 | NA | TGTGCCAGCAGCTCCGGACAGGAAGCTTTCTTT | CASSSGQEAFF
NA | TRBJ2-1 | TRBV2 | NA | TGTGCCAGCAAAGGAGGAGGGAGTGATTACAATGAGCAGTTCTTC | CASKGGGSDYNEQFF
once | TRBJ1-1 | TRBV19 | TRBD1 | TGTGCCAGTAGTGCGGGGACAGCCCTCGAAGCTTTCTTT | CASSAGTALEAFF
NA | TRBJ1-2 | TRBV10-2 | NA | TGCGCCAGCAGTTACGATCGACAGTCTAACTATGGCTACACCTTC | CASSYDRQSNYGYTF
NA | TRBJ2-7 | TRBV29-1 | TRBD1 | TGCAGCGTAGCCGACAGGGGGCAATCCTACGAGCAGTACTTC | CSVADRGQSYEQYF
NA | TRBJ1-1 | TRBV13 | TRBD1 | TGTGCCAGCAGCTTATCTCCAGGGGGCGCGAGAACTGAAGCTTTCTTT | CASSLSPGGARTEAFF
NA | TRBJ1-5 | TRBV21-1 | NA | TGTGCCAGCACCCTCGGGGGGGGGTGGCCCCAGCATTTT | CASTLGGGWPQHF
once | TRBJ2-7 | TRBV7-6 | NA | TGTGCCAGCAGCCATTTCAAAGGGGGTCCCTACGAGCAGTACTTC | CASSHFKGGPYEQYF
NA | TRBJ1-3 | TRBV3-1/TRBV3-2 | NA | TGTGCCAGCAGCCCGGAGGGGAGCACCATATATTTT | CASSPEGSTIYF
once | TRBJ1-2 | TRBV6-5 | TRBD1 | TGTGCCAGCAGGGGACAGGGGTCGCAAGGCTATGGCTACACCTTC | CASRGQGSQGYGYTF
NA | TRBJ2-7 | TRBV10-3 | TRBD1 | TGTGCCATCAGTGAGTCGACGGGACAGGGACCCTCCTACGAGCAGTACTTC | CAISESTGQGPSYEQYF
NA | TRBJ2-6 | TRBV7-2 | NA | TGTGCCAGCAGCTACGGACAGGGGGCCAACGTCCTGACTTTC | CASSYGQGANVLTF
NA | TRBJ2-7 | TRBV6-6 | TRBD1 | TGTGCCAGCAGTTACTTGGACAGGACCTCGGGGAACGAGCAGTACTTC | CASSYLDRTSGNEQYF
NA | TRBJ1-2 | TRBV28 | NA | TGTGCCAGCAGGATTCCTCAACCGGTGGGGCTCTATGGCTACACCTTC | CASRIPQPVGLYGYTF
NA | TRBJ1-2 | TRBV11-2 | NA | TGTGCCAGCAGCTTAGTGGCGGGCATATCCTTCTATGGCTACACCTTC | CASSLVAGISFYGYTF
NA | TRBJ2-7 | TRBV3-1/TRBV3-2 | NA | TGTGCCAGCAGCCAAGGAGGTAGAGACGAGCAGTACTTC | CASSQGGRDEQYF
NA | TRBJ1-6 | TRBV11-2 | NA | TGTGCCAGCAGCTCAGACGACAGCCCCGCACCCCTCCACTTT | CASSSDDSPAPLHF
NA | TRBJ1-5 | TRBV5-6 | NA | TGTGCCAGCAGCTTTGGGCAATATAGCAATCAGCCCCAGCATTTT | CASSFGQYSNQPQHF
NA | TRBJ2-7 | TRBV4-3 | NA | TGCGCCAGCAGCCAAGATCAGACTTTGTCGTACTACGAGCAGTACTTC | CASSQDQTLSYYEQYF
NA | TRBJ1-2 | TRBV15 | TRBD1 | TGTGCCACCAGCAGAGGGACAGGCTATGGCTACACCTTC | CATSRGTGYGYTF
once | TRBJ2-5 | TRBV21-1 | NA | TGTGCCAGCTGGAGAACCGGGGGCCAAGAGACCCAGTACTTC | CASWRTGGQETQYF
NA | TRBJ1-1 | TRBV6-1 | NA | TGTGCCAGCAGTGACGTAGGGGTCGCTTTCTTT | CASSDVGVAFF
NA | TRBJ2-7 | TRBV6-2/TRBV6-3 | NA | TGTGCCAGCAGTTACCGATTCCTCCCTACCCACGAGCAGTACTTC | CASSYRFLPTHEQYF
NA | TRBJ1-4 | TRBV28 | NA | TGTGCCAGCAGTTTCTCCACAGGTACAACTAATGAAAAACTGTTTTTT | CASSFSTGTTNEKLFF
NA | TRBJ2-7 | TRBV23-1 | NA | TGCGCCAGCAGTCAATCTCCCGGGCCGCCGGGGTCTTACGAGCAGTACTTC | CASSQSPGPPGSYEQYF
once | TRBJ2-7 | TRBV5-6 | NA | TGTGCCAGCAGCTTGGGTCAGGGGGGATACGAGCAGTACTTC | CASSLGQGGYEQYF
NA | TRBJ1-1 | TRBV5-5 | NA | TGTGCCAGCAGCCTTCAGGGCTCTTACACTGAAGCTTTCTTT | CASSLQGSYTEAFF
NA | TRBJ1-2 | TRBV28 | TRBD1 | TGTGCCAGCAGTTTAAACAGGGGCGGCTACACCTTC | CASSLNRGGYTF
NA | TRBJ2-7 | TRBV18 | NA | TGTGCCAGCTCACCACCTAATTCTCCCGCAGGGGGAGGCGAGCAGTACTTC | CASSPPNSPAGGGEQYF
NA | TRBJ2-2 | TRBV7-9 | NA | TGTGCCAGCAGCGCGCTGGCAGGGAAGTTCGACACCGGGGAGCTGTTTTTT | CASSALAGKFDTGELFF
NA | TRBJ1-1 | TRBV4-1 | TRBD1 | TGCGCCAGCAGCCAAATCGTCGGACAGGGGTCTGAAGCTTTCTTT | CASSQIVGQGSEAFF
NA | TRBJ1-1 | TRBV6-5 | NA | TGTGCCAGCACTTTACGGAGCACTACAAACACTGAAGCTTTCTTT | CASTLRSTTNTEAFF
NA | TRBJ2-7 | TRBV7-9 | TRBD1 | TGTGCCAGCAGCTCCCCACGCCGGGACAGGAGCTACGAGCAGTACTTC | CASSSPRRDRSYEQYF
NA | TRBJ2-7 | TRBV13 | TRBD2 | TGTGCCAGCAGCTCAGGACTAGCGGGGGACTATTACGAGCAGTACTTC | CASSSGLAGDYYEQYF